This record covers a single T cell receptor (beta chain). This was the immunoSEQ v3 assay. Assay used: immunoSEQ multiplex PCR; TCRdb lists only in-frame clones, some missing. Here the sample spans about 57,000 clones, 79% being singletons. The source of the sample is a study of TIL therapy for anti-PD-1-resistant metastatic lung cancer. Background on the study: Patients then received nivolumab; progressors got lymphodepletion, TIL and IL-2.

Trimming took 8 bases from V and 9 from J, leaving 11 bases between them. The CDR3 covers 11 residues. Germline CDR1 reads MDHEN; CDR2 reads SYDVKM. Time point specified: pre-treatment sample, taken before nivolumab and TIL therapy. The chain links TRBV28 to TRBJ2-1, with D possibly matching TRBD1 (6 bases). This TCR was recovered from a woman aged 25-85 years with non-small cell lung cancer. Source: blood, taken at baseline. CDR3: CASGQFGEQFF. The DNA of the CDR3 is TGTGCCAGCGGACAGTTCGGTGAGCAGTTCTTC.